Below are 5 T cell receptor beta chains sequenced from a single sample in a study of regulatory T cells in long-lasting Graves disease. The authors built TCR beta libraries using iRepertoire HTBI primers and Arm-PCR of CDR3 regions. TCRdb re-derived calls from the multiplex PCR reads in MiXCR, one entry per CDR3 protein. The table has approximately 490,000 distinct CDR3 sequences, about 16% seen once. As to time point: newly diagnosed GD, antithyroid drugs for less than 3 months. RNA from PBMCs was the source of the TCR library. The same specimen was also included in a second study, on T cells in Graves' hyperthyroidism and ophthalmopathy.

The specimen comprised peripheral blood mononuclear cells (PBMCs), sampled at new diagnosis, from a patient treated with antithyroid drugs. Receptor source: a man between 35 and 55 years old with Graves disease.

This clonotype has at least ten counts. CDR3 residues: CASSVSSPKFF. CDR3 nucleotide sequence: TGTGCCAGCAGCGTTTCTAGCCCAAAGTTCTTC. V usage is TRBV5-5 and J usage is TRBJ2-1; TRBD2 might be the D (5 bases). V was trimmed by 4 bases and J by 14 bases, leaving 13 bases between them. The CDR3 has 11 amino acids. The germline V gene has CDR1 SGHKS and CDR2 YYEKEE (reference sequence).

This clonotype was picked up a small number of times. The chain is built from TRBV12-3 or TRBV12-4 and TRBJ2-3, with D hard to call. The V end was cut by 5 bases, the J end by 6 bases, with 12 bases between. CDR3 length: 13 residues. CDR3 region: CASSLTLSDTQYF. For the CDR3, the DNA is TGTGCCAGCAGTCTCACCTTATCCGATACGCAGTATTTT.

This clonotype was seen repeatedly, ten times or more. The chain employs TRBV11-2 and TRBJ2-7; D remains ambiguous. Trimming shortened V by 1 base and J by 6 bases, and 13 bases separated the two germline ends. The CDR3 has 14 amino acids. The germline gives CDR1 SGHAT, CDR2 FQNNGV. The CDR3 here is CASSLGGMNREQYF. In DNA form, the CDR3 reads TGTGCCAGCAGCTTAGGGGGAATGAATCGCGAGCAGTACTTC.

This clonotype was detected only a few times. J is TRBJ2-7 and V is TRBV5-1; TRBD1 is a possible D gene (5 bases). The germline V and J ends were trimmed by 2 bases and 6 bases, with 12 bases remaining between them. In germline, CDR1 is SGHRS, CDR2 YFSETQ. This CDR3 has 13 amino acids. CDR3 in amino acids: CASSFGQASEQYF. DNA for the CDR3: TGCGCCAGCAGCTTTGGACAAGCGAGCGAGCAGTACTTC.

About this clonotype: Compared with germline, one end of the junction differs, possibly owing to a read error. V is TRBV14 and J is TRBJ2-3; D possibly corresponds to TRBD1 (6 bases). The J call may be in error: the DNA end matches TRBJ2-5 better. There are 13 residues in the CDR3. The germline V gene has CDR1 SGHDN and CDR2 FVKESK. In DNA, the CDR3 is TGTGCCAGCAGCCCACAGGGTCGAGAGGCCCAGTACTTC. Translated, it gives CASSPQGREAQYF.